This TCR beta chain was recovered during a study of shared clonotypes between healthy human individuals. Study-wide background: Samples came from a couple of female and a few male donors aged 18 to 49.

The table came from immunoSEQ multiplex PCR; TCRdb's copy has only in-frame clones and leaves some out. The table lists hundreds of thousands of clones, less than 80% of them singletons. Remarks on this clone: Its antigen is currently unknown. The sample has other DNA sequences that encode this CDR3 too.

Overall study findings and caveats: Estimated richness values were generally larger in naive subsets than in memory subsets. About 5% was the fraction of naive CD4 clonotypes found shared across four donors. How much donors shared clonotypes was expected to be affected by sequencing depth.

Trimming cost V 8 bases and J 0 bases; bases outside gene matches: 2. This CDR3 is built from 13 residues. Germline V gives CDR1 MNHEY, CDR2 SVGAGI. The sample consisted of memory CD4+ T cells sorted from blood. Stated subset: CD45RA-negative fraction. The rearrangement joins TRBV6-5 to TRBJ1-1; 8 bases are a match to TRBD1. The source of this sequence is a woman younger than 45 in good health. The DNA of the CDR3 is TGTGCCAGCTACAGGGGGATGAACACTGAAGCTTTCTTT. Amino acids: CASYRGMNTEAFF.